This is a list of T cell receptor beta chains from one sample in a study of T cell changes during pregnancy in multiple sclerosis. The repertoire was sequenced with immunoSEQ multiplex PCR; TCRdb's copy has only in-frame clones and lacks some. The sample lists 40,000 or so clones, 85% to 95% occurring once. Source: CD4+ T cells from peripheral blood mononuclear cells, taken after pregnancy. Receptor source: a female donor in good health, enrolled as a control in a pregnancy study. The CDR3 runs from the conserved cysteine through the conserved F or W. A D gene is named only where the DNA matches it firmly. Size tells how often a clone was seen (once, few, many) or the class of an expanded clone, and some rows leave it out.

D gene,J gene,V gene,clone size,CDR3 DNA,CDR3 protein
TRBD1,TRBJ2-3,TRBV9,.,TGTGCCAGCAGCGTGAGCCCCGGGGGACAGGGGGCAACAGATACGCAGTATTTT,CASSVSPGGQGATDTQYF
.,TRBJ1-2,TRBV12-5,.,TGTGCTAGTGCCGAGAATGGTGGCTATGGCTACACCTTC,CASAENGGYGYTF
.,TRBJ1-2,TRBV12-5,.,TGTGCTAGTGCTCCAGGGGCTTTCTATGGCTACACCTTC,CASAPGAFYGYTF
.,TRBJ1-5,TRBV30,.,TGTGCCTGGAGTGTAGAGAGGGATCAGCCCCAGCATTTT,CAWSVERDQPQHF
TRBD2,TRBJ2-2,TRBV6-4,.,TGTGCCAGCAGTGCCTCAGCGGGGGGGCTTGGCGGGGAGCTGTTTTTT,CASSASAGGLGGELFF
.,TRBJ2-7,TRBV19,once,TGTGCCAGTAGTCCGTACCAGGGCAAAGGATACGAGCAGTACTTC,CASSPYQGKGYEQYF
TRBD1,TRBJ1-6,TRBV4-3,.,TGCGCCAGCAGCCTTTCGTGGGACAGCACGAGCTCCTATAATTCACCCCTCCACTTT,CASSLSWDSTSSYNSPLHF
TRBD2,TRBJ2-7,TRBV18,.,TGTGCCAGCTCACCACCGAGGGTGGCTAGCGGGTACTACGAGCAGTACTTC,CASSPPRVASGYYEQYF
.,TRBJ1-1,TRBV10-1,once,TGCGCCAGCAGTGGAAGCAGAGTCCTCAGGGGGAACACTGAAGCTTTCTTT,CASSGSRVLRGNTEAFF
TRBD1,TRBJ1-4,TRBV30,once,TGTGCCGGCCGGGACAGAGGTGAAAAACTGTTTTTT,CAGRDRGEKLFF
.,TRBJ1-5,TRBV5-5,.,TGTGCCAGCAGCTTGGCACCCCCCGGGGTCAATCAGCCCCAGCATTTT,CASSLAPPGVNQPQHF
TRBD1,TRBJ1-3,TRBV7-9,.,TGTGCCAGCAGACCAAACAGGGGCCCGTCTGGAAACACCATATATTTT,CASRPNRGPSGNTIYF
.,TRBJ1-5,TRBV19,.,TGTGCCAGTAGTACAGGGGTCATTAGCAATCAGCCCCAGCATTTT,CASSTGVISNQPQHF
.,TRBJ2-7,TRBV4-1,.,TGCGCCAGCAGCCAAGAGAGCGGTTTCTTCGTTGAGCAGTACTTC,CASSQESGFFVEQYF
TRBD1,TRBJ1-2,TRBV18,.,TGTGCCAGCTCACCGTCCGGGACAGGAGCCTATGGCTACACCTTC,CASSPSGTGAYGYTF
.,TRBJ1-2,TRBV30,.,TGTGCCGGCACCCATCGGACATTCCTTAACTATGGCTACACCTTC,CAGTHRTFLNYGYTF
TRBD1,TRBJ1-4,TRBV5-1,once,TGCGCCAGCAGCTTGGGGGACAGGGGTGAAAAACTGTTTTTT,CASSLGDRGEKLFF
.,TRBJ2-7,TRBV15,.,TGTGCCACCAGCAGAGCGCACAGTAACTACGAGCAGTACTTC,CATSRAHSNYEQYF
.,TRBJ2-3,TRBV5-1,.,TGCGCCAGCAGCCCGCCGGACTGGTATACGCAGTATTTT,CASSPPDWYTQYF
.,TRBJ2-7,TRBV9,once,TGTGCCAGCAGCGCTGGTGACAGTTACTCCTACGAGCAGTACTTC,CASSAGDSYSYEQYF
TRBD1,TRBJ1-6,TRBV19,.,TGTGCCAGCTTGGACAGGGGTTATAATTCACCCCTCCACTTT,CASLDRGYNSPLHF
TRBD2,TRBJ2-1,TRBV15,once,TGTGCCACCAGCAGAGGTCGGGGGGTCGGGGGCAATGAGCAGTTCTTC,CATSRGRGVGGNEQFF
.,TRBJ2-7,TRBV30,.,TGTGCCTGGAGTGTTGACAGAAGTAGACCCTACGAGCAGTACTTC,CAWSVDRSRPYEQYF
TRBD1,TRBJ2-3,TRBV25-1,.,TGTGCCAGCAGTACCGGGACAGGGGGCTTAGATACGCAGTATTTT,CASSTGTGGLDTQYF
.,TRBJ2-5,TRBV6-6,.,TGTGCCAGCAGCCCCGGGAGTCCGGGAGAGACCCAGTACTTC,CASSPGSPGETQYF
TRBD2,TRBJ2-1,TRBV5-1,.,TGCGCCAGCAGCCCCACGGGAGGGTACGATGAGCAGTTCTTC,CASSPTGGYDEQFF
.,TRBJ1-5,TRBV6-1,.,TGTGCCAGCAGGCTCAGGGGAGTGGAGCCCCAGCATTTT,CASRLRGVEPQHF
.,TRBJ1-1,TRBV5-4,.,TGTGCCAGCAGCTTGGAATCAGGCAGCCGCATGAACACTGAAGCTTTCTTT,CASSLESGSRMNTEAFF
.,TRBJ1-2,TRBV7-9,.,TGTGCCAGCAGCTTAGCGGCAGGCGCTCCCTATGGCTACACCTTC,CASSLAAGAPYGYTF
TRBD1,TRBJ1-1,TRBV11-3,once,TGTGCCAGCAGCTTTCTCGGGACAGGGGGCAAGCTGAACACTGAAGCTTTCTTT,CASSFLGTGGKLNTEAFF
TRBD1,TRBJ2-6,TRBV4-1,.,TGCGCCAGCAGCGAGTGGACAGGGGGCACCTCTGGGGCCAACGTCCTGACTTTC,CASSEWTGGTSGANVLTF
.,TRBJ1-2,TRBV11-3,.,TGTGCCAGCAGCTTAGGTTTCGCGGATTCTATGGGCTACACCTTC,CASSLGFADSMGYTF
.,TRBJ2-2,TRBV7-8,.,TGTGCCAGCAGCCCCTTTTCGGGACACATGAACACCGGGGAGCTGTTTTTT,CASSPFSGHMNTGELFF
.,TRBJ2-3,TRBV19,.,TGTGCCAGTAGTATACAGGGGAATAGGGCAGATACGCAGTATTTT,CASSIQGNRADTQYF
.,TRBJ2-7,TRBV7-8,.,TGTGCCAGCAGCCCCGGAGACGAGCAGTACTTC,CASSPGDEQYF
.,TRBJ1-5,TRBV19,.,TGTGCCAGTAGTTTGGCAGGGCTCAATCAGCCCCAGCATTTT,CASSLAGLNQPQHF
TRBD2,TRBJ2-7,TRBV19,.,TGTGCCAGTTCCGAGGGAGGGCCCTCCTACGAGCAGTACTTC,CASSEGGPSYEQYF
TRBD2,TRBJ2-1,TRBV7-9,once,TGTGCCAGCAGCTTCCGGACTAGCGGGAGGAACTACAATGAGCAGTTCTTC,CASSFRTSGRNYNEQFF
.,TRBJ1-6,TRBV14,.,TGTGCCAGCAGCCAAGATGCGGGGACCCGAATTTCACCCCTCCACTTT,CASSQDAGTRISPLHF
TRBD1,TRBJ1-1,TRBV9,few,TGTGCCAGCAGCGTAGCACCGGCGTGGCAGGGGGGTACTGAAGCTTTCTTT,CASSVAPAWQGGTEAFF
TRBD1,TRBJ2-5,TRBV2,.,TGTGCCAGCAGAGAGGACAGGGGCGGCCAAGAGACCCAGTACTTC,CASREDRGGQETQYF
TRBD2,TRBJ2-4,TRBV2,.,TGTGCCAGCAGTTCTAGCGGGGGGGCCAAAAACATTCAGTACTTC,CASSSSGGAKNIQYF
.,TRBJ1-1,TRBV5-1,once,TGCGCCAGCAGCTTGGATTTGGTGGGGGGCACTGAAGCTTTCTTT,CASSLDLVGGTEAFF
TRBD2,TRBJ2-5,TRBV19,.,TGTGCCAGTAGTGACACTTTAGCGGGAATCCAAGAGACCCAGTACTTC,CASSDTLAGIQETQYF
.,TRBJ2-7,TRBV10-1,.,TGCGCCAGCAGCCCCGGTGAGGCGGGTTCGAGGAAGCAGTACTTC,CASSPGEAGSRKQYF
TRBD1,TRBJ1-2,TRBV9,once,TGTGCCAGCAGCCCACAGGACAGGGTAACCTATGGCTACACCTTC,CASSPQDRVTYGYTF
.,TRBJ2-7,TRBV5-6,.,TGTGCCAGCAGCTTGGGGACACGCTCCTACGAGCAGTACTTC,CASSLGTRSYEQYF
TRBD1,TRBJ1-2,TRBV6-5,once,TGTGCCAGCAGTTTAGACAGGGGCGGCTATGGCTACACCTTC,CASSLDRGGYGYTF
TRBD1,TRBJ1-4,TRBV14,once,TGTGCCAGCAGCCACGACAGGGAACTGTTTTTT,CASSHDRELFF
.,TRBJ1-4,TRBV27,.,TGTGCCAGCAGTTCCACGTGGGCTCTTAATGAAAAACTGTTTTTT,CASSSTWALNEKLFF
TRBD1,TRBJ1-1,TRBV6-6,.,TGTGCCAGCAACCCCCGGGACAGGAGGTACACTGAAGCTTTCTTT,CASNPRDRRYTEAFF
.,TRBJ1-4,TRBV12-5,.,TGTGCTAGTGGAACAGGGACAACTAATGAAAAACTGTTTTTT,CASGTGTTNEKLFF
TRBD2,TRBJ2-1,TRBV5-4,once,TGTGCCAGCAGCATTCTAGCGGGAGCGGTTAATGAGCAGTTCTTC,CASSILAGAVNEQFF
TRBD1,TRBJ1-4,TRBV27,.,TGTGCCAGCAGTTTCAGACAGGGGGCGGCTAATGAAAAACTGTTTTTT,CASSFRQGAANEKLFF
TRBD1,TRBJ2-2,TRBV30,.,TGTGCCTCTGCCTCGACAGGGGAACACCGGGGAGCTGTTTTT,CASASTGEHRGAVF